The text below deals with one T cell receptor (beta chain). TCRdb's copy holds only in-frame clones and misses some; the assay was immunoSEQ multiplex PCR. The table lists tens of thousands of clones, more than 65% of them singletons. This specimen comes from a study of blood T cell repertoires in COVID-19. The V segment lost 3 bases and the J segment 5 bases; nucleotides outside the gene matches: 8. Germline V gene sequence: CDR1 PRHDT, CDR2 FYEKMQ (reference sequence). The CDR3 contains 15 residues. What was sequenced was peripheral blood. V usage is TRBV13 and J usage is TRBJ2-5; TRBD2 matches at 8 bases. This TCR derives from a human donor in a cohort sampled during active COVID-19. In DNA form, the CDR3 reads TGTGCCAGCAGCTTGCGATCGGGAGGGTTCGAGACCCAGTACTTC. Its translation: CASSLRSGGFETQYF. The full variable domain, completed using reference TRBV13 and TRBJ2-5, is AAGVIQSPRHLIKEKRETATLKCYPIPRHDTVYWYQQGPGQDPQFLISFYEKMQSDKGSIPDRFSAQQFSDYHSELNMSSLELGDSALYFCASSLRSGGFETQYFGPGTRLLVL.